This passage covers 21 T cell receptor beta chains from one sample sequenced in a study of blood T cell repertoires in COVID-19. The method was immunoSEQ multiplex PCR; TCRdb's version includes in-frame clones alone and lacks a portion of them. Among about 210,000 clones listed, 65% to 90% were seen once. The sequenced sample was PBMCs or T cells enriched from blood (not recorded which). The receptors were gathered from a woman between 45 and 60 years old with acute COVID-19.

This clone has only a few counts. V gene TRBV11-1 combines with J gene TRBJ2-5, with 8 bases that match TRBD2. CDR1 SGHAT and CDR2 FQDESV come from the germline V gene (reference sequence). Trimming at V came to 8 bases and at J to 5 bases, leaving 13 bases not matched to a gene. This CDR3 is 15 amino acids long. Here the CDR3 reads CASANAGGLEETQYF. CDR3 nucleotides: TGTGCCAGCGCTAACGCGGGGGGTCTAGAGGAGACCCAGTACTTC.

This clone showed up just a few times. V usage is TRBV19 and J usage is TRBJ1-2; 7 positions agree with TRBD1. Trimming at V came to 7 bases and at J to 3 bases, leaving 8 bases not matched to a gene. The CDR3 runs 14 residues. Germline V lookup: CDR1 LNHDA, CDR2 SQIVND (reference sequence). This chain's CDR3 is CASNRDSTYYGYTF. The CDR3 DNA reads TGTGCCAGTAATAGGGACAGCACCTACTATGGCTACACCTTC.

V is TRBV20-1 and J is TRBJ2-7, with D unclear. The CDR3 contains 14 residues. Trimming took 3 bases from V and 2 from J, leaving 14 bases between them. Germline CDR1 DFQATT, CDR2 SNEGSKA (reference sequence). CDR3 in DNA: TGCAGTGCTAGTTACCGGTGGGCAGCCTACGAGCAGTACTTC. Protein product: CSASYRWAAYEQYF.

The CDR3 coding sequence is TGCGCCAGCAGCCTGACCCCGGGACAGGGATGGGACTACACCTTC. This encodes CASSLTPGQGWDYTF. The chain links TRBV5-1 to TRBJ1-2, with 9 bases that match TRBD1. The CDR3 runs 15 residues. CDR1 is SGHRS, CDR2 YFSETQ, per germline. Losses at the gene ends were 4 bases for V and 10 bases for J; bases not matched to a gene: 14.

The rearrangement joins TRBV10-3 to TRBJ1-2; 8 nucleotides agree with TRBD1. CDR3 length equals 13 residues. The V gene end was trimmed by 7 bases and the J gene end by 0 bases; junction bases not matched to a gene: 1. Per germline, CDR1 ENHRY and CDR2 SYGVKD. CDR3 sequence reads: CAITGGSNYGYTF. CDR3 bases: TGTGCCATCACAGGGGGCTCTAACTATGGCTACACCTTC.

The gene calls are TRBV6-1 and TRBJ2-7; D might be TRBD1 (5 bases). From germline, CDR1 is MNHNS and CDR2 SASEGT. V lost 4 bases to trimming and J lost 2 bases, with 18 bases between them. The CDR3 runs to 16 residues. This CDR3 reads CASSGRGNSLAYEQYF. In nucleotides, the CDR3 is TGTGCCAGCAGTGGAAGGGGTAATAGCTTAGCCTACGAGCAGTACTTC.

The chain couples TRBV19 to TRBJ2-5, with D maybe TRBD2 (5 bases). With 6 bases removed from V and 4 bases from J, the gap between germline ends came to 18 bases. There are 15 residues in the CDR3. CDR1 LNHDA and CDR2 SQIVND come from the germline V gene (reference sequence). The chain's CDR3 is CASSPEGLERETQYF. The CDR3 DNA sequence: TGTGCCAGTAGCCCTGAGGGCCTAGAAAGAGAGACCCAGTACTTC.

V is TRBV27 and J is TRBJ2-7; perhaps TRBD1 as D (6 bases). This CDR3 region has 14 residues. Germline V gene data show CDR1 as MNHEY and CDR2 as SMNVEV (reference sequence). With 6 bases removed from V and 1 base from J, the gap between germline ends came to 13 bases. CDR3 sequence reads: CASSNSRGSYEQYF. CDR3 coding DNA: TGTGCCAGCAGCAACTCCAGGGGTTCCTACGAGCAGTACTTC.

The chain joins TRBV24-1 to TRBJ2-3, with 10 bases matching TRBD2. This CDR3 has 17 amino acids. The germline V gene has CDR1 KGHDR and CDR2 SFDVKD. Germline trimming cut 3 bases from V and 5 bases from J; bases unmatched to any gene: 10. CDR3 residues: CATSDVVAGGGGDTQYF. DNA of the CDR3: TGTGCCACCAGTGATGTGGTAGCGGGGGGAGGAGGAGATACGCAGTATTTT.

This chain connects TRBV3-1 (or the pseudogene TRBV3-2) to TRBJ1-1; TRBD1 matches at 12 bases. Germline V gene lookup returns CDR1 LGHDT and CDR2 YNNKEL (reference sequence). The CDR3 runs to 15 residues. V gave up 6 bases and J gave up 4 bases; unmatched junction bases: 6. The DNA of the CDR3 is TGTGCCAGCAGTCCTCCGGGACAGGGGGCCACTGAAGCTTTCTTT. Its protein is CASSPPGQGATEAFF.

V usage is TRBV15 and J usage is TRBJ2-7, with D unclear. In germline, CDR1 is LNHNV, CDR2 YYDKDF (reference sequence). The V end was cut by 0 bases, the J end by 0 bases, with 9 bases between. CDR3 length: 15 amino acids. CDR3 sequence reads: CATSRDGGYSYEQYF. Written as DNA, the CDR3 is TGTGCCACCAGCAGAGACGGCGGTTACTCCTACGAGCAGTACTTC. Supplemented by reference TRBV15 and TRBJ2-7, the full variable domain reads DAMVIQNPRYQVTQFGKPVTLSCSQTLNHNVMYWYQQKSSQAPKLLFHYYDKDFNNEADTPDNFQSRRPNTSFCFLDIRSPGLGDTAMYLCATSRDGGYSYEQYFGPGTRLTVT.

CDR3 residues: CASSRGGTGEREQYF. As DNA, the CDR3 is TGTGCCAGCAGCCGAGGCGGGACAGGGGAACGGGAGCAGTACTTC. The V and J genes are TRBV7-8 and TRBJ2-7, with 10 bases matching TRBD1. The V segment lost 5 bases and the J segment 7 bases; nucleotides outside the gene matches: 11. Germline V gene lookup returns CDR1 SGHVS and CDR2 FQNEAQ. The CDR3 contains 15 residues.

The chain employs TRBV10-3 and TRBJ2-2, with D possibly matching TRBD1 (6 bases). Looked up from germline, CDR1 is ENHRY and CDR2 is SYGVKD. The CDR3 runs to 13 residues. Deletions cut 10 bases from V and 3 bases from J, with 12 bases between. This chain's CDR3 is CASRAGDTGELFF. The CDR3 DNA reads as TGTGCCAGCCGGGCAGGGGACACCGGGGAGCTGTTTTTT.

The chain joins TRBV27 to TRBJ2-3, with 12 bases lining up with TRBD2. This CDR3 is built from 13 residues. J lost 8 bases, V lost 4 bases, and 1 base had no gene match. Germline assignment: CDR1 MNHEY and CDR2 SMNVEV (reference sequence). The CDR3 bases are TGTGCCAGCAGTTCGGGACTAGCGGGTACGCAGTATTTT. Protein sequence: CASSSGLAGTQYF.

The chain is built from TRBV3-1 (or the pseudogene TRBV3-2) and TRBJ2-7; D remains unclear. The CDR3 runs 14 residues. Germline CDR1 reads LGHDT; CDR2 reads YNNKEL (reference sequence). The germline V and J ends were trimmed by 0 bases and 0 bases, with 6 bases remaining between them. CDR3 sequence reads: CASSQDVSSYEQYF. The CDR3, as DNA: TGTGCCAGCAGCCAAGATGTGAGCTCCTACGAGCAGTACTTC.

Worth noting for this clone: Different DNA sequences within this sample yield the same CDR3. The chain combines TRBV7-2 with TRBJ2-2, with 7 bases fitting TRBD2. The CDR3 runs 14 residues. Losses at the gene ends were 1 base for V and 5 bases for J; bases not matched to a gene: 1. The germline V gene encodes CDR1 SGHTA and CDR2 FQGNSA. DNA for the CDR3: TGTGCCAGCAGCTTAGTGGGGGGGACCGGGGAGCTGTTTTTT. Protein product: CASSLVGGTGELFF.

The chain joins TRBV27 to TRBJ2-5; the D gene is possibly TRBD2 (5 bases). This CDR3 comprises 14 residues. Trimming took off 5 bases at V and 3 bases at J, with 13 bases between the two ends. CDR1 is MNHEY and CDR2 is SMNVEV in the germline V gene (reference sequence). Written as DNA, the CDR3 is TGTGCCAGCAGTAATATCCGGGGAGAAGAGACCCAGTACTTC. This gives the protein CASSNIRGEETQYF.

The chain links TRBV5-1 to TRBJ2-2, with D hard to call. The germline V and J ends were trimmed by 2 bases and 1 base, with 6 bases remaining between them. This CDR3 region has 14 residues. Germline-derived CDR1 and CDR2 are SGHRS and YFSETQ. CDR3 residues: CASSFPQNTGELFF. In DNA form, the CDR3 reads TGCGCCAGCAGCTTCCCCCAGAACACCGGGGAGCTGTTTTTT.

The chain employs TRBV18 and TRBJ1-2; 7 nucleotides align to TRBD1. This CDR3 contains 14 residues. Per germline, CDR1 KGHSH and CDR2 LQKENI. Trimming cost V 1 base and J 8 bases; bases outside gene matches: 7. The CDR3 loop reads CASSPQGAGRGYTF. The CDR3 DNA reads TGTGCCAGCTCACCACAGGGGGCGGGACGCGGCTACACCTTC.

The V and J genes are TRBV10-3 and TRBJ1-1, with D uncertain. This CDR3 comprises 17 residues. Germline V gene sequence: CDR1 ENHRY, CDR2 SYGVKD. V lost 0 bases to trimming and J lost 2 bases, with 16 bases between them. Here the CDR3 reads CAISESMGGGPNTEAFF. The CDR3 DNA sequence: TGTGCCATCAGTGAGTCGATGGGAGGTGGACCTAACACTGAAGCTTTCTTT.

This chain connects TRBV10-2 to TRBJ2-1; D might be TRBD1 (6 bases). CDR3 length: 16 residues. V lost 4 bases to trimming and J lost 2 bases, with 15 bases between them. Looked up from germline, CDR1 is WSHSY and CDR2 is SAAADI. The CDR3 spells CASSAYTGRAYNEQFF. The CDR3 DNA reads TGCGCCAGCAGTGCCTACACAGGGCGCGCCTACAATGAGCAGTTCTTC.